This is a list of T cell receptor beta chains from one sample in a study of T cell changes during pregnancy in multiple sclerosis. Here immunoSEQ multiplex PCR was the method, and the copy in TCRdb shows in-frame clones only, minus some. The sample holds some 39,000 clones, under 95% seen once. The specimen comprised CD4+ T cells from peripheral blood mononuclear cells, sampled in the second trimester of pregnancy. Receptors originate from a female donor in good health, enrolled as a control in a pregnancy study. Both conserved end residues are part of each CDR3. Each record gives: J gene, D gene, clone size, V gene, CDR3 protein, CDR3 DNA. A D gene is named only where the DNA matches it firmly. Clone sizes are given selectively: once, few, many, or a class where the clone is expanded.

>TRBJ2-7|TRBD2|NA|TRBV5-1
CASSLDGLAPYEQYF
TGCGCCAGCAGCCTGGACGGACTAGCCCCCTACGAGCAGTACTTC
>TRBJ2-3|NA|NA|TRBV19
CASSIDRSTDTQYF
TGTGCCAGTAGTATTGACAGGAGTACAGATACGCAGTATTTT
>TRBJ2-5|NA|NA|TRBV27
CASSGRLDALQTQYF
TGTGCCAGCAGTGGGAGACTAGATGCGTTACAGACCCAGTACTTC
>TRBJ2-7|NA|NA|TRBV4-1
CASSPRENGYEQYF
TGCGCCAGCAGCCCTCGGGAGAACGGCTACGAGCAGTACTTC
>TRBJ1-5|NA|NA|TRBV15
CATSRDIGVNQPQHF
TGTGCCACCAGCAGAGATATAGGGGTTAATCAGCCCCAGCATTTT
>TRBJ2-6|TRBD1|once|TRBV7-9
CASSKNRGSVTGANVLTF
TGTGCCAGCAGCAAAAACAGGGGATCAGTCACTGGGGCCAACGTCCTGACTTTC
>TRBJ2-2|TRBD2|NA|TRBV9
CASSAWEGTGELFF
TGTGCCAGCAGCGCGTGGGAGGGCACCGGGGAGCTGTTTTTT
>TRBJ2-2|TRBD2|NA|TRBV5-1
CASSEGTSGGAGELFF
TGCGCCAGCAGCGAAGGGACTAGCGGGGGGGCCGGGGAGCTGTTTTTT
>TRBJ1-5|NA|NA|TRBV18
CASSPVRGPQHF
TGTGCCAGCTCACCGGTTCGGGGGCCCCAGCATTTT
>TRBJ2-5|NA|NA|TRBV2
CASRKTERAQYF
TGTGCCAGCAGGAAGACTGAGAGGGCCCAGTACTTC
>TRBJ2-7|TRBD1|once|TRBV6-1
CASATGTGIYEQYF
TGTGCCAGCGCAACCGGGACAGGTATCTACGAGCAGTACTTC
>TRBJ2-7|TRBD2|NA|TRBV10-2
CASMRGGAYEQYF
TGCGCCAGCATGCGGGGGGGAGCCTACGAGCAGTACTTC
>TRBJ1-6|NA|NA|TRBV7-2
CASRPPGTYNSPLHF
TGTGCCAGCAGGCCTCCGGGGACCTATAATTCACCCCTCCACTTT
>TRBJ1-1|TRBD1|NA|TRBV19
CASSARDRGTTEAFF
TGTGCCAGTAGTGCCAGGGACAGGGGGACCACTGAAGCTTTCTTT
>TRBJ1-4|NA|NA|TRBV6-5
CASSYSLELGEKLFF
TGTGCCAGCAGTTACTCGTTGGAGTTGGGTGAAAAACTGTTTTTT
>TRBJ1-4|TRBD1|NA|TRBV12-5
CASGLVLPQQGISRVEKLFF
TGTGCTAGTGGTTTGGTCTTGCCCCAACAGGGGATTTCCCGGGTTGAAAAACTGTTTTTT